This T cell receptor beta chain is drawn from a study of T cells in Graves' hyperthyroidism and ophthalmopathy. Looking at the study overall: Initial diagnosis, before any treatment, was when peripheral blood was collected.

RNA transcripts gave rise to amplified TCR beta CDR3 regions. First-round RT-PCR of the TCR CDR3 relied on the HTBI primer set. TCRdb re-derived calls from the multiplex PCR reads in MiXCR, one entry per CDR3 protein. The sample includes over 700,000 distinct CDR3 sequences, approximately 40% of them seen just once. Patients aged 18 to 65 had newly diagnosed hyperthyroidism that had lasted under 2 months. The V gene end was trimmed by 7 bases and the J gene end by 9 bases; junction bases not matched to a gene: 16. This CDR3 has 15 amino acids. CDR1 is MNHNS and CDR2 is SASEGT in the germline V gene. Regarding the study as a whole: Separation of ophthalmopathy from stable hyperthyroidism was achieved by a 13 V-J model.

Comment on this clonotype: The antigen remains undetermined.

The source is a man in his late teens or twenties with Graves' hyperthyroidism. The sample comprised blood. This sequence joins TRBV6-1 and TRBJ1-2, with 8 bases aligning to TRBD1. The CDR3 DNA reads as TGTGCCAGCACCGCTATGTCGGACAGGGCTCGCAGCTACACCTTC. Residues: CASTAMSDRARSYTF.